This T cell receptor beta chain originates from a study of CD8 T cells in Susac syndrome. Study results and caveats: As the study acknowledged, the number of individuals in its TCR sequencing and HLA analysis was relatively small.

The V end lost 11 bases, the J end lost 4 bases, and 12 bases lay between the germline ends. CDR3 size: 12 residues. The V gene's germline CDR1 is MDHEN and CDR2 SYDVKM. Reverse transcription used about 0.45 to 1 ug RNA and random hexamers. An immunoSEQ multiplex PCR amplified TCR beta CDR3 over 54 Vbeta and 13 Jbeta. TCRdb re-called the immunoSEQ multiplex PCR reads with MiXCR, one entry per CDR3 protein. The table has 120,000 or so distinct CDR3 sequences, 90% to 95% seen once. About this clonotype itself: The antigen remains undetermined.

The authors carried out high-throughput sequencing of TCR beta. They applied it to CD8+ and CD4+ T cells obtained from blood. Healthy donors were controls matched for age and sex. The sequenced sample consisted of CD4+ T cells from PBMCs. This receptor was taken from a human donor in good health. The chain couples TRBV28 to TRBJ1-5; no reliable D call. The CDR3 sequence: CAGTDNNQPQHF. Written as DNA, the CDR3 is TGTGCCGGAACTGATAATAATCAGCCCCAGCATTTT.